One and the same sample provided the 22 T cell receptor beta chains below, sequenced in a study of T cells after yellow fever vaccination. TCRdb used MiXCR to reprocess the 5' RACE reads, holding one entry per CDR3 protein. The sample yields 200,000 to 300,000 distinct CDR3 sequences, about 3.5% seen once. The sample in question was PBMCs, obtained 15 days after the yellow fever booster vaccination. The receptors shown here come from a man younger than 35 who received the YFV17D yellow fever vaccine.

This clonotype was seen repeatedly, ten times or more. Mismatch with germline at one junction end may stem from a read error. The chain has TRBV4-1 and TRBJ2-7, with no clear D. This CDR3 spans 15 amino acids. Germline-derived CDR1 and CDR2 are MGHRA and YSYEKL. The CDR3 reads CASSQGPATAFPSDF. The CDR3 bases are TGCGCCAGCAGCCAAGGTCCAGCCACAGCCTTCCCCTCGGACTTC.

This clonotype was recorded many times. The CDR3 region has the DNA TGTGCCAGCAGTGAATATATGGTAGCGGCGGGAGAGACCCAGTACTTC. Residues: CASSEYMVAAGETQYF. The rearrangement joins TRBV25-1 to TRBJ2-5; TRBD2 is a possible D gene (6 bases). Trimming cost V 0 bases and J 4 bases, with 15 bases left between them. Germline CDR1 and CDR2: MGHDK and SYGVNS. This CDR3 region has 16 residues.

In this sample, this clonotype turned up many times. The rearrangement links TRBV6-2 or TRBV6-3 to TRBJ2-2, with 8 nucleotides matching TRBD1. There are 18 residues in the CDR3. Germline CDR1 and CDR2: MNHEY and SVGEGT. Trimming cost V 2 bases and J 4 bases; bases outside gene matches: 12. This CDR3 reads CASSYPSGTGLGTGELFF. CDR3 sequence (DNA): TGTGCCAGCAGTTACCCCTCGGGGACAGGCCTCGGCACCGGGGAGCTGTTTTTT.

This clonotype was counted many times. This chain's CDR3 is CATSSNPSNTGELFF. CDR3 coding DNA: TGTGCCACCAGCAGTAATCCGTCGAACACCGGGGAGCTGTTTTTT. The chain recombines TRBV15 with TRBJ2-2; D uncertain. V was pared by 3 bases and J by 0 bases, with 8 bases between. Germline-derived CDR1 and CDR2 are LNHNV and YYDKDF (reference sequence). The CDR3 extends over 15 amino acids.

This clonotype has ten or more counts. The rearrangement uses TRBV12-3 or TRBV12-4 and TRBJ1-1; 8 bases fit TRBD1. With V trimmed by 6 bases and J by 1 base, 10 bases remained unmatched. This CDR3 spans 16 amino acids. The DNA of the CDR3 is TGTGCCAGCAGCATCACAGGGGGTTTTAGGAACACTGAAGCTTTCTTT. Translating gives CASSITGGFRNTEAFF.

This clonotype has ten or more counts. The genes are TRBV6-2 or TRBV6-3 and TRBJ1-5, with 8 bases lining up with TRBD1. CDR1 and CDR2 (germline): MNHEY, SVGEGT. The CDR3 spans 14 residues. Trimming cost V 4 bases and J 5 bases; bases outside gene matches: 4. The CDR3 reads CASSSRGQDQPQHF. CDR3 nucleotide sequence: TGTGCCAGCAGTTCCAGGGGGCAGGATCAGCCCCAGCATTTT.

This clonotype was observed at least ten times. The CDR3 coding sequence is TGTGCCAGCAGTCCCCTCAGGGTGTCACCCCTCCACTTT. It codes for CASSPLRVSPLHF. The chain combines TRBV6-1 with TRBJ1-6; D is possibly TRBD1 (5 bases). Germline CDR1 and CDR2: MNHNS and SASEGT. The CDR3 runs 13 residues. V shed 5 bases and J shed 10 bases, with 12 bases lying between them.

Ten or more counts support this clonotype. V gene TRBV7-2 combines with J gene TRBJ1-1; D is undetermined. The CDR3 is 14 residues long. Trimming shortened V by 2 bases and J by 3 bases, and 10 bases separated the two germline ends. The germline CDR1 and CDR2 sequences are SGHTA and FQGNSA. CDR3 in DNA: TGTGCCAGCAGCTTATACGGCGCCGACACTGAAGCTTTCTTT. The encoded protein is CASSLYGADTEAFF.

In its sample, this clonotype was seen many times. The rearrangement uses TRBV12-3 or TRBV12-4 and TRBJ2-7; D tentatively reads TRBD1 or TRBD2 (5 bases each). The ends were cut back, 3 bases at V and 2 bases at J, with 14 bases in the middle. This CDR3 region has 15 residues. The CDR3 region is CASSFRGTAAYEQYF. DNA for the CDR3: TGTGCCAGCAGTTTCAGAGGGACCGCAGCCTACGAGCAGTACTTC.

This clonotype was detected many times. The rearrangement uses TRBV7-9 and TRBJ1-6; weak D call: TRBD1 (6 bases). V was trimmed by 5 bases and J by 0 bases, leaving 11 bases between them. Looked up from germline, CDR1 is SEHNR and CDR2 is FQNEAQ (reference sequence). The CDR3 is 16 amino acids. In DNA, the CDR3 is TGTGCCAGCAGCCGGGACATGAGCTCCTATAATTCACCCCTCCACTTT. This sequence encodes CASSRDMSSYNSPLHF.

In its sample, this clonotype was seen a few times. The V gene is TRBV11-3, the J gene TRBJ1-1; D is unclear. The V and J ends lost 5 bases and 2 bases respectively, with 24 bases between them. The germline CDR1 and CDR2 sequences are SGHNT and YENEEA. This CDR3 contains 18 residues. Written as DNA, the CDR3 is TGTGCCAGCAGCCGCCGCCGGAAGGCCCCGCTTACCAACACTGAAGCTTTCTTT. This gives the protein CASSRRRKAPLTNTEAFF.

In its sample, this clonotype was seen many times. This chain uses TRBV5-1 with TRBJ2-2, with D tentatively TRBD1 (6 bases). CDR3 length: 15 amino acids. V lost 2 bases and J 1 base, leaving 9 bases between the germline ends. The germline CDR1 and CDR2 sequences are SGHRS and YFSETQ. CDR3 DNA sequence: TGCGCCAGCAGCTTAGCCAGGGGGAACACCGGGGAGCTGTTTTTT. Amino acid sequence: CASSLARGNTGELFF.

This clonotype was picked up many times. The chain has TRBV7-9 and TRBJ2-1, with TRBD1 identical over 10 bases. With 5 bases clipped from V and 4 bases from J, the junction kept 11 bases outside the gene matches. The CDR3 contains 17 residues. Germline V gene data show CDR1 as SEHNR and CDR2 as FQNEAQ (reference sequence). The CDR3 region is CASSALTGTGAYNEQFF. CDR3 coding DNA: TGTGCCAGCAGCGCACTAACCGGGACAGGGGCATACAATGAGCAGTTCTTC.

This clonotype has ten or more counts. CDR3 loop: CASSFPDTHNEQFF. CDR3 nucleotides: TGCGCCAGCAGCTTCCCGGACACCCACAATGAGCAGTTCTTC. The chain employs TRBV5-1 and TRBJ2-1, with a tentative D call TRBD1 (5 bases). The V and J ends lost 2 bases and 5 bases respectively, with 11 bases between them. Looked up from germline, CDR1 is SGHRS and CDR2 is YFSETQ. The CDR3 extends over 14 amino acids.

This clonotype was seen at least ten times. This sequence joins TRBV5-1 and TRBJ2-7; D is unresolved. The CDR3 length is 13 residues. Germline CDR1 and CDR2: SGHRS and YFSETQ. Trimming took off 7 bases at V and 0 bases at J, with 11 bases between the two ends. The CDR3 loop is CASSDLPSYEQYF. The CDR3, as DNA: TGCGCCAGCTCCGACTTGCCCTCCTACGAGCAGTACTTC.

This clonotype was found many times. The V and J genes are TRBV7-9 and TRBJ1-1, with TRBD1 as a possible D gene (6 bases). The CDR3 spans 15 residues. Trimming left V 5 bases short and J 1 base short, with 14 bases between. Germline V gene sequence: CDR1 SEHNR, CDR2 FQNEAQ (reference sequence). CDR3 DNA sequence: TGTGCCAGCAGCACCCTATCGGACAGGAACACTGAAGCTTTCTTT. It is translated as CASSTLSDRNTEAFF. Complete variable domain (other parts from reference TRBV7-9 and TRBJ1-1): DTGVSQNPRHKITKRGQNVTFRCDPISEHNRLYWYRQTLGQGPEFLTYFQNEAQLEKSRLLSDRFSAERPKGSFSTLEIQRTEQGDSAMYLCASSTLSDRNTEAFFGQGTRLTVV.

This clonotype has ten or more counts. The genes are TRBV12-3 or TRBV12-4 and TRBJ1-3, with D possibly being TRBD1 (5 bases). The ends were cut back, 6 bases at V and 1 base at J, with 16 bases in the middle. This CDR3 has 16 residues. CDR3 residues: CASREGLWSSGNTIYF. In nucleotides, the CDR3 is TGTGCCAGCAGAGAGGGGTTATGGTCATCTGGAAACACCATATATTTT.

This clonotype has at least ten counts. The chain employs TRBV7-3 and TRBJ1-1; no clear D gene. The CDR3 is 14 amino acids. Trimming took 5 bases from V and 3 from J, leaving 13 bases between them. Germline V gives CDR1 SGHTA, CDR2 FQGTGA. The CDR3 sequence is CASSPLGIDTEAFF. The CDR3 region has the DNA TGTGCCAGCAGCCCCCTCGGCATAGACACTGAAGCTTTCTTT. Variable domain in full (rest from reference TRBV7-3 and TRBJ1-1): GAGVSQTPSNKVTEKGKYVELRCDPISGHTALYWYRQSLGQGPEFLIYFQGTGAADDSGLPNDRFFAVRPEGSVSTLKIQRTERGDSAVYLCASSPLGIDTEAFFGQGTRLTVV.

In this sample, this clonotype turned up many times. The chain combines TRBV13 with TRBJ2-7; 7 positions match TRBD1. The CDR3 is 14 amino acids. From germline, CDR1 is PRHDT and CDR2 FYEKMQ (reference sequence). Trimming cost V 6 bases and J 0 bases; bases outside gene matches: 5. CDR3 sequence: CASRTSGGSYEQYF. As DNA, the CDR3 is TGTGCCAGCAGGACCTCAGGGGGCTCCTACGAGCAGTACTTC.

The chain carries TRBV7-2 and TRBJ2-1; weak D call: TRBD2 (7 bases). Trimming stripped 5 bases from V and 8 bases from J, with 16 bases between. Germline CDR1 reads SGHTA; CDR2 reads FQGNSA. The CDR3 totals 14 residues. The CDR3 nucleotides read TGTGCCAGCAGCGAAGAGGGGGGGGGCTATGAGCAGTTCTTC. Translating it yields CASSEEGGGYEQFF.

This rearrangement joins TRBV1 to TRBJ1-2; TRBD1 is the table's D call and was not checked against the DNA. TRBV1 is listed as a pseudogene. This CDR3 contains 14 residues. The CDR3 sequence: CTSSAGTGGMSYTF. The CDR3 DNA is TGCACCAGCAGCGCCGGGACAGGAGGTATGAGCTACACCTTC.

The table lists this clonotype with many counts. V usage is TRBV6-5 and J usage is TRBJ1-1, with D tentatively TRBD1 (6 bases). Germline V gene data show CDR1 as MNHEY and CDR2 as SVGAGI. Trimming removed 7 bases from V and 8 bases from J, with 11 bases in between. The CDR3 contains 11 residues. For the CDR3, the DNA is TGTGCCAGCATGGCTGGACAGGAAGCTTTCTTT. This sequence encodes CASMAGQEAFF.